This T cell receptor (beta chain) stems from a study of T cell responses to AZD1222 COVID-19 vaccine. Study-level findings and limits: Spike was spanned by vaccine-associated CD4 TCRs, which were dominant at 160-218 and 743-854. Variant regions that are unmutated are reportedly the target of nearly half of spike-specific TCRs. Increases in Spike-specific TCR breadth and depth were seen after two AZD1222 doses.

Notes on this clone: The antigen remains undetermined.

This CDR3 is built from 16 residues. Germline values: CDR1 MNHEY, CDR2 SVGAGI. Trimming removed 2 bases at V and 3 bases at J, with 14 bases between. Clones were read by immunoSEQ multiplex PCR, and TCRdb kept only the in-frame ones, dropping some. The data show about 25,000 clones, more than 75% seen once. The sample here was peripheral blood, taken 28 days after the second AZD1222 dose. The J gene is TRBJ1-3, the V gene TRBV6-5, with D possibly being TRBD1 (5 bases). The TCR comes from an adult who received the AZD1222 COVID-19 vaccine. In nucleotides, the CDR3 is TGTGCCAGCAGTTACCTGACAGCTAACAGTGGAAACACCATATATTTT. Its protein is CASSYLTANSGNTIYF.